Below are 2 T cell receptor beta chains sequenced from a single sample in a study of identical twins. A single record per CDR3 protein comes from TCRdb applying MiXCR to the 5' RACE reads. Among around 140,000 distinct CDR3 sequences, roughly 3.3% were seen once, and the ten largest hold more than 6.5%. The sample was memory T cells sorted from blood. These receptors came from a young man in good health.

In its sample, this clonotype was seen many times. The chain has TRBV19 and TRBJ1-2; D uncertain. The CDR3 length is 13 residues. The germline V gene encodes CDR1 LNHDA and CDR2 SQIVND (reference sequence). V was shortened by 7 bases and J by 3 bases, with 12 bases between the two germline ends. The CDR3 loop reads CASTGRGDYGYTF. CDR3 bases: TGTGCCAGTACCGGGCGGGGTGACTATGGCTACACCTTC.

This clonotype occurred many times. The chain is built from TRBV12-3 or TRBV12-4 and TRBJ2-2; maybe TRBD2 (5 bases). The germline V and J ends were trimmed by 0 bases and 7 bases, with 12 bases remaining between them. This CDR3 has 15 amino acids. In DNA form, the CDR3 reads TGTGCCAGCAGTTTAGCGAGGGCGGCAGTCGGGGAGCTGTTTTTT. This gives the protein CASSLARAAVGELFF.